A selection of T cell receptor beta chains follows, all from one sample in a study of T cell responses to AZD1222 COVID-19 vaccine. Measured with immunoSEQ multiplex PCR; TCRdb has only the in-frame clones, and not every one. The table has 100,000 to 150,000 clones, about nine tenths seen once; the top ten hold about 7.1%. Sequencing was performed on peripheral blood, taken on day 0 of AZD1222 vaccination. The receptors were gathered from an adult in good health. Both conserved end residues are part of each CDR3. The order of the fields is D gene, J gene, V gene, clone size, CDR3 protein. The D gene is left open where the match is weak. Only some rows state a clone size, as once, few, many or a class for expanded clones.

. TRBJ1-1 TRBV7-9 . CASSLSGVGTEAFF
TRBD2 TRBJ2-1 TRBV27 . CASSLIGRLAAHEQFF
. TRBJ1-1 TRBV6-5 . CASSLQRNTEAFF
TRBD1 TRBJ1-5 TRBV6-6 . CASSDGSGGGQPQHF
. TRBJ2-5 TRBV12-3/TRBV12-4 . CASTGWGQETQYF
TRBD2 TRBJ2-2 TRBV4-3 . CASSLAAAGGTGELFF
. TRBJ2-1 TRBV19 . CASSPYRDTHEQFF
. TRBJ2-7 TRBV18 . CASSPRQNQEPYEQYF
. TRBJ2-1 TRBV3-1/TRBV3-2 few CASSQDIVGNEQFF
TRBD2 TRBJ2-5 TRBV7-2 once CASSSTFPSGGPQETQYF
TRBD2 TRBJ2-3 TRBV20-1 . CSASLTSGGTDTQYF
. TRBJ1-2 TRBV14 . CASSQDPQMVNGYTF
. TRBJ1-2 TRBV9 . CASSKTETYGYTF
. TRBJ1-5 TRBV27 . CASSGWGQPQHF
. TRBJ2-7 TRBV30 . CAWRVGGPTEQYF
. TRBJ2-7 TRBV28 . CASSFWRTSGSYEQYF
. TRBJ1-4 TRBV6-5 . CATDRTNEKLFF
. TRBJ2-2 TRBV6-6 . CASSSTGAANTGELFF
. TRBJ2-2 TRBV28 . CASSSNRGTGELFF
TRBD1 TRBJ1-1 TRBV28 . CASSIRDRIPGNTEAFF
. TRBJ1-5 TRBV27 . CASSSWGGLSNQPQHF
. TRBJ2-7 TRBV10-1 . CASSESKGPQTYEQYF
. TRBJ1-5 TRBV28 once CASSFRFPAQHF
TRBD1 TRBJ1-5 TRBV7-2 . CASSAQGASNQPQHF
. TRBJ2-1 TRBV25-1 . CASSEYVPRAPYNEQFF
. TRBJ2-5 TRBV29-1 . CSGTAQETQYF
TRBD2 TRBJ2-3 TRBV11-2 . CASSLGAGGRDTQYF
TRBD2 TRBJ2-1 TRBV20-1 once CSASVASGAHEQFF
. TRBJ1-5 TRBV19 . CASSGSTPIRSQHF
. TRBJ1-4 TRBV27 . CASSFFARGLEKLFF
. TRBJ2-5 TRBV9 . CASSVAGNQETQYF
. TRBJ2-7 TRBV28 few CASSPALGEQYF
. TRBJ1-2 TRBV20-1 . CSASLSEHYGYTF
. TRBJ1-3 TRBV19 . CASSIDLAGSSGNTIYF
. TRBJ1-1 TRBV25-1 . CASSGSWGTEAFF
. TRBJ1-1 TRBV28 once CASSPASPGNTEAFF
. TRBJ2-3 TRBV20-1 . CSASADTQYF
. TRBJ2-1 TRBV29-1 . CSVAPGLGNEQFF
TRBD2 TRBJ2-2 TRBV7-9 . CASTPREANTGELFF
. TRBJ2-7 TRBV6-1 once CASSEGADSFYEQYF
TRBD1 TRBJ1-1 TRBV11-2 . CASSQQGASEAFF
. TRBJ1-4 TRBV3-1/TRBV3-2 . CASSQRTEKLFF
. TRBJ2-2 TRBV4-2 . CASSQDPGNTGELFF
. TRBJ2-6 TRBV1 . CTSSRVGPLYGVKGANVLTF
. TRBJ2-7 TRBV27 . CASSRGPPGTGYEQYF
TRBD1 TRBJ1-1 TRBV9 . CASSSVPGQSEAFF
TRBD1 TRBJ2-1 TRBV5-6 . CASSFITGGSTYNEQFF
. TRBJ1-1 TRBV28 . CASSTPRWAGPGTEAFF
TRBD1 TRBJ1-2 TRBV28 once CASTDRGQAGYTF
. TRBJ2-7 TRBV28 once CASSLGQSFYEQYF
. TRBJ1-2 TRBV4-2 . CASSQATPHGYTF
. TRBJ1-2 TRBV28 . CASSLVQVFGYTF